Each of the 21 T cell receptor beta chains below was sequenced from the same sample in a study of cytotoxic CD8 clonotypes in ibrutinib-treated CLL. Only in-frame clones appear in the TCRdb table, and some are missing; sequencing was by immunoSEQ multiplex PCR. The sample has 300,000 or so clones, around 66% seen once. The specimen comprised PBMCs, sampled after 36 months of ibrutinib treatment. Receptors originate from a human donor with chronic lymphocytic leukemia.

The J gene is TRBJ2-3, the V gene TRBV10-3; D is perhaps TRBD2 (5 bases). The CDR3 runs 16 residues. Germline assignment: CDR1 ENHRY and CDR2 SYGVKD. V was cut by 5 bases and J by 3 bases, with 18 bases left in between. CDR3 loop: CAISRDSQPGTDTQYF. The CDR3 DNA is TGTGCCATCAGTCGGGATAGCCAGCCCGGGACAGATACGCAGTATTTT.

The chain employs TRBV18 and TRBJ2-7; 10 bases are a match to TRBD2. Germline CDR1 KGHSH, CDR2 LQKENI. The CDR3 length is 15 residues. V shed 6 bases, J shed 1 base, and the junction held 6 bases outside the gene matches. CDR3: CASSHTSGASYEQYF. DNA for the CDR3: TGTGCCAGCTCTCATACTAGCGGGGCATCCTACGAGCAGTACTTC.

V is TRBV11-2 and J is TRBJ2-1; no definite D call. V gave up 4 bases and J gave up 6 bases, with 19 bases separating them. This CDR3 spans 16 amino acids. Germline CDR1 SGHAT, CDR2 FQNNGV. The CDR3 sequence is CASSSPRLPRVNEQFF. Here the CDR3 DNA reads TGTGCCAGCAGCTCTCCTAGATTACCAAGAGTCAATGAGCAGTTCTTC. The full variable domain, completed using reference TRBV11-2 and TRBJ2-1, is EAGVAQSPRYKIIEKRQSVAFWCNPISGHATLYWYQQILGQGPKLLIQFQNNGVVDDSQLPKDRFSAERLKGVDSTLKIQPAKLEDSAVYLCASSSPRLPRVNEQFFGPGTRLTVL.

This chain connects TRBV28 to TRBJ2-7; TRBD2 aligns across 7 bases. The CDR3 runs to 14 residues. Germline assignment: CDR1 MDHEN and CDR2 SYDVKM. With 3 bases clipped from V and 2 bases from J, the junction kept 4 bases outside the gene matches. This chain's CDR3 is CASSLGGSPYEQYF. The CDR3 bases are TGTGCCAGCAGTTTGGGCGGGAGCCCCTACGAGCAGTACTTC.

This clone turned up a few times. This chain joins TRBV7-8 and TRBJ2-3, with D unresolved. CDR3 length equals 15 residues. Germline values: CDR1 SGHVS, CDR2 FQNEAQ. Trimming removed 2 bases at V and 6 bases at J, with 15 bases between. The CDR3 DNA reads TGTGCCAGCAGCTTACGTAAGGGTTATACGGATACGCAGTATTTT. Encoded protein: CASSLRKGYTDTQYF.

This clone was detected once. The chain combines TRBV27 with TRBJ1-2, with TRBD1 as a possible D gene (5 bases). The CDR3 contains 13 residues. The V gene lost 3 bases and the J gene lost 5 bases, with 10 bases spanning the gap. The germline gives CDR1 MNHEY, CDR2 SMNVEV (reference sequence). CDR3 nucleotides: TGTGCCAGCAGTTTCTCAGGGCTTTATGGCTACACCTTC. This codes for CASSFSGLYGYTF.

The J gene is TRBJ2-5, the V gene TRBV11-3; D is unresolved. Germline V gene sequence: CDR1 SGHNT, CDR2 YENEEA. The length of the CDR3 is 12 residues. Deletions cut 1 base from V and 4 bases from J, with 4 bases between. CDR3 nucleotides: TGTGCCAGCAGCTTAGGACGAGAGACCCAGTACTTC. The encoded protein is CASSLGRETQYF.

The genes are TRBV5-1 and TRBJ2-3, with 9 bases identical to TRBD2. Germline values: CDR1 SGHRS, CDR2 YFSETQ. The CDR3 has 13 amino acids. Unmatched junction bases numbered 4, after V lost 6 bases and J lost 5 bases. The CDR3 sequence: CASNSGGKDTQYF. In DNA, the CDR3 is TGCGCCAGCAATAGCGGGGGTAAAGATACGCAGTATTTT.

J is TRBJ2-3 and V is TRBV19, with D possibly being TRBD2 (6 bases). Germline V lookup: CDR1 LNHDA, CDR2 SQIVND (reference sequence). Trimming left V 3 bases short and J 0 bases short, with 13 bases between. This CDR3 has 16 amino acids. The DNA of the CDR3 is TGTGCCAGTAGTATGGGCGGCGGGGTTAGCACAGATACGCAGTATTTT. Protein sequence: CASSMGGGVSTDTQYF.

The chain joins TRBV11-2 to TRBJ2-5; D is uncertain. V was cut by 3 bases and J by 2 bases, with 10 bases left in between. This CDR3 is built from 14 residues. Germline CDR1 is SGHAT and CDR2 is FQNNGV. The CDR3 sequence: CASSFSAAQETQYF. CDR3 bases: TGTGCCAGCAGCTTCAGCGCCGCACAAGAGACCCAGTACTTC.

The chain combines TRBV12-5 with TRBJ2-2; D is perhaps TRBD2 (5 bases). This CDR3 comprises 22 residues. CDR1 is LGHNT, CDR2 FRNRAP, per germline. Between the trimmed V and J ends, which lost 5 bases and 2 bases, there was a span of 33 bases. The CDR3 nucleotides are TGTGCTAGTGGTCTCTCCTGGGAGTGGTCTGAGGAGTCCTATCTTAACACCGGGGAGCTGTTTTTT. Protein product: CASGLSWEWSEESYLNTGELFF.

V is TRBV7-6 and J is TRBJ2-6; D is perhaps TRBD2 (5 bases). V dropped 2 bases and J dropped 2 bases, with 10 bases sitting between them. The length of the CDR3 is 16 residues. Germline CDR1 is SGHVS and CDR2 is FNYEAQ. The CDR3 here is CASSLRAGTGANVLTF. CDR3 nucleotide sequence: TGTGCCAGCAGCTTAAGGGCCGGGACTGGGGCCAACGTCCTGACTTTC.

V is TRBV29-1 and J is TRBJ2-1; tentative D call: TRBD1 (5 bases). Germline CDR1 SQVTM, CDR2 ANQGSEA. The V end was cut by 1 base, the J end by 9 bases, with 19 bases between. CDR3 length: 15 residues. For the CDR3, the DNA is TGCAGCGTTGAAGTACCCAGGGCCAGCCCCTTTGAGCAGTTCTTC. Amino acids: CSVEVPRASPFEQFF.

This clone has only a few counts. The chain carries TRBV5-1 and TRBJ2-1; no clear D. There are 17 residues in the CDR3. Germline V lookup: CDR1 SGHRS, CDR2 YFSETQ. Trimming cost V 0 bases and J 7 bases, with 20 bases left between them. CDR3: CASSLVGQPGRNNEQFF. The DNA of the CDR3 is TGCGCCAGCAGCTTGGTCGGGCAGCCCGGTCGCAATAATGAGCAGTTCTTC.

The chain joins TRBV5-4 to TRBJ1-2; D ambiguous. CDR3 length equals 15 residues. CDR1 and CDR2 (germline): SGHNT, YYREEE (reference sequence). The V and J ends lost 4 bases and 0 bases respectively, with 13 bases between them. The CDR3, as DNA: TGTGCCAGCAGCCGCCAGGCCCGAACTAACTATGGCTACACCTTC. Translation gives CASSRQARTNYGYTF.

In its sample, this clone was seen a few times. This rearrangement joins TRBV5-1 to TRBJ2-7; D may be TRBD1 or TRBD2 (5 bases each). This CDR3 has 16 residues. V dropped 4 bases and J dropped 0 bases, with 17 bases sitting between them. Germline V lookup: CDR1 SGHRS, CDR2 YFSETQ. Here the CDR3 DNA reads TGCGCCAGCAGCCCCTTATCGGGGACCGTCTCCTACGAGCAGTACTTC. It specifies CASSPLSGTVSYEQYF.

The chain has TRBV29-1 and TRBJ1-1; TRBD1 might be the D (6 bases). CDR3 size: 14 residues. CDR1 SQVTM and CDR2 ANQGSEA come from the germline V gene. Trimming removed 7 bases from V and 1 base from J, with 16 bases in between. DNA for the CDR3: TGCAGCGGGAGGAGGGGGGTAGGGAACACTGAAGCTTTCTTT. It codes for CSGRRGVGNTEAFF.

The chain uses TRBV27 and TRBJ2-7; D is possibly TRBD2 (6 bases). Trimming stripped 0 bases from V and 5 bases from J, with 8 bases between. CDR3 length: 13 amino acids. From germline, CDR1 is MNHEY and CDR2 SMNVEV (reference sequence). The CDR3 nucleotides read TGTGCCAGCAGTTTATCCCCGGGGGACGAGCAGTACTTC. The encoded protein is CASSLSPGDEQYF.

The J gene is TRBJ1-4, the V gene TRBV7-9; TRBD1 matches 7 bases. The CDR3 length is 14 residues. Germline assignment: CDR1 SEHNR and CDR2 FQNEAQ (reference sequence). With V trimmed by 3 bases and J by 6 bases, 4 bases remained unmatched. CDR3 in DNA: TGTGCCAGCAGCTTCGATCAGGGGGATGAAAAACTGTTTTTT. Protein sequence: CASSFDQGDEKLFF.

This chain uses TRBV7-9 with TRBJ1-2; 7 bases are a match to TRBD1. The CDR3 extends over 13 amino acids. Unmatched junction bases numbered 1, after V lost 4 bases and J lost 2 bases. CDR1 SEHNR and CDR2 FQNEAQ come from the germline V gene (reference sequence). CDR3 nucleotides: TGTGCCAGCAGCTCGACAGGGAACTATGGCTACACCTTC. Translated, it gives CASSSTGNYGYTF.

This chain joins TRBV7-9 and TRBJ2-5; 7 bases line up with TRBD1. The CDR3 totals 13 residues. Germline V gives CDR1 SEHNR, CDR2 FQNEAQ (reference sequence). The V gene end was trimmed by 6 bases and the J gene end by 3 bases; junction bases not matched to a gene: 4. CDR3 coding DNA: TGTGCCAGCAGTTCGGGGACAGAAGAGACCCAGTACTTC. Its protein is CASSSGTEETQYF.